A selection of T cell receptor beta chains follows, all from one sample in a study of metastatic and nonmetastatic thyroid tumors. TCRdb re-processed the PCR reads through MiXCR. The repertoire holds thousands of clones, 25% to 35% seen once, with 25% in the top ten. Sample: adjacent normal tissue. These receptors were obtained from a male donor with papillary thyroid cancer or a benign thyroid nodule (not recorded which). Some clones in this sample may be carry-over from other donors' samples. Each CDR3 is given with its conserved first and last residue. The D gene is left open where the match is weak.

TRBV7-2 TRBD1 CASSSYEGQEAGYTF
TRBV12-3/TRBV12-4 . CASSLENIAKNIQYF
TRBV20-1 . CSAPTTGTEAFF
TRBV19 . CASSIFGGRGKEKLFF
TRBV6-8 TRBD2 CASGTSGGLDEQFF
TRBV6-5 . CASSYGEGNTIYF
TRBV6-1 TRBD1 CASSEGQSANEKLFF
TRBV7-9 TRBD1 CASSSGTGYYEQYF
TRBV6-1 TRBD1 CASRGPETGTLNSPLHF
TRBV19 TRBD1 CASSTGQGGIGKLFF
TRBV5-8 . CASSRPGRTNEKLFF
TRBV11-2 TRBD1 CASSLDRGRGGYTF
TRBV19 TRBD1 CASSIGQGHYEQYF
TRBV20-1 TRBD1 CSVRPRRDSLNQPQHF
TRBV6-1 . CAIQPGIGVLWETQYF
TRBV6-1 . CASSIITGELFF
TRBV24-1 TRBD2 CATSDPNRLAGDEQFF